A single TCR beta chain is shown here with its context. Its antigen is unknown. Base qualities are missing; no much larger clone stands one base away. The data were obtained in a study of cytomegalovirus exposure and HLA in healthy donors (dated by TCRdb to the late 2010s). Turning to the overall study: An earlier analysis of some 550 of the donors reported 250 to 300 Gb of sequence data and roughly 100 million unique TCR beta sequences from about 179 million T cells. Roughly 300 gigabases of sequencing data and approximately 92 million unique TCR sequences made up an early release that covered several hundred HLA-typed donors. The genetic ancestry cluster associated with self-reported Caucasian donors included over 65% of the 398 genotyped donors. The study aimed to test whether cataloging public T cell receptors could reveal signatures of past pathogen exposure. The study used immunosequencing to profile the T cell repertoires of approximately 650 subjects and linked those repertoires to cytomegalovirus serostatus. In addition to the first cohort of roughly 700 subjects, a separate validation cohort of under 150 different subjects was used. To predict cytomegalovirus infection status, the study brought together high-throughput TCR immunosequencing, statistical association of individual TCRs with disease status, and machine learning. A later analysis re-analyzed previously published TCR beta repertoires from about 730 donors and added high-resolution HLA genotyping to study TCR occurrence patterns. Rather than drawing on any new phenotypic data, the later analysis identified candidate immune exposures from TCR beta sequences and the way those sequences occurred across donors. An earlier analysis of 587 of the donors applied high-throughput TCR beta sequencing to assess whether each TCR beta V gene segment acted as functional or pseudogenic. Donor age, sex, ethnicity and CMV serostatus were compiled alongside the repertoire data. In a later genetic analysis, genome-wide SNP genotypes for about three fifths of the 666 donors were used, and that subset was treated as a discovery cohort. All discovery cohort repertoires had been generated on a single sequencing platform. Class I and class II HLA loci were covered by the typing at four-digit resolution. The number of donors typed differed by locus, with about 629-630 for A, B, C, DRB1 and DQB1, roughly 520 for DQA1, some 570 for DPA1, and under 490 for DPB1. Five DR-DQ haplotypes were handled as single units for association and clustering, since linkage in the cohort was strong. On average, roughly 240,000 unique TCR beta nucleotide sequences were sequenced per donor among 398 genotyped donors of the cohort, with roughly 18% of those sequences being non-productive. The paper as a whole reports these results and caveats: In a later genetic analysis, a missense DCLRE1C variant was associated with V-gene and J-gene trimming of TCR beta chains, and the association was replicated in an independent cohort. According to a later analysis, TCR association rates differed among HLA loci, with DRB1 alleles showing the most associated TCRs and HLA-C alleles showing the fewest. Assigning TCR associations to individual alleles was difficult when HLA alleles, especially DR and DQ, strongly co-occurred. Presence/absence analyses assumed roughly uniform sequencing depth across donors, an assumption that may not hold. The study gave a list of 150 to 200 TCR beta chains associated with cytomegalovirus. Cytomegalovirus status was reported to be diagnosed by the classifier with high specificity and sensitivity in both the original and validation cohorts. Most CMV-associated TCR beta chains appeared to be HLA-restricted in a later analysis, and the HLA associations seemed to be driven largely by CMV exposure. Immune exposure information for the cohort was limited to CMV serostatus. Only TCR beta chains were sequenced in this cohort, and the absence of alpha or paired-chain data limited detectable features. In a later analysis, HLA-associated TCR beta chains showed more clonal expansion and lower generation probabilities than non-associated chains that were equally common. In a later analysis, around 17,000 TCR beta sequences were associated with specific HLA alleles at a false discovery rate of 0.05. Most TCR sequences were seen in very few donors, while some public TCRs were found in many individuals. In a later genetic analysis, fewer N-insertions in productive TCRs were reported among donors in an Asian-associated ancestry cluster than the roughly 640-donor mean. A cluster of highly shared sequence variants was judged likely to be a technical artifact of the sequencing pipeline. According to the authors, the approach could potentially be generalized to other disease states and immunological phenotypes. Because the 87-base-pair reads could not distinguish some IMGT-functional V segments, including TRBV6-2 and TRBV6-3, those segments were excluded. HLA typing was unavailable for some donors at each locus, so association tests used only the typed subset. In vitro tests confirmed that three of the cytomegalovirus-associated TCR beta chains recognize cytomegalovirus antigens. A further reported finding was that TCR beta sequences accurately predicted the HLA-A and HLA-B alleles for most subjects in the first cohort. In a later analysis, several top co-occurrence clusters were reported to appear linked to parvovirus B19, influenza, CMV and Epstein-Barr virus. The earlier analysis of approximately 590 of the donors excluded 15 to 20 rarely observed V segments, including chromosome 9 orphons, because counts were too low. Broadly in line with IMGT annotations, most TCR beta V segments showed up in productive rearrangements about 87% or about 30% of the time in an earlier analysis of approximately 600 of the donors. Linkage disequilibrium might explain the correlated functional status among segregating V segments, but an unknown experimental factor could not be excluded.

After removal of 7 bases from V and 6 bases from J, the junction retains 5 bases not matched to a gene. The CDR3 starts with the cysteine, ends with the phenylalanine, and has 12 residues. Of the read, only the CDR3 DNA is kept; its 36 bases are in frame from base 1. Looking up the germline V gene yields CDR1 MGHDK and CDR2 SYGVNS. The cohort consisted of some 730 healthy bone marrow donors. Cohort members were all nominally healthy when sampled, although unrecorded immune exposures were likely present. The donor was CMV seropositive and was included in the group of 289 seropositive cohort members. Every donor gave a peripheral blood sample, and the peripheral blood mononuclear cells from that sample were used for TCR beta sequencing. Genomic DNA extraction from the blood cell samples was performed with the Qiagen DNeasy Blood Extraction Kit. Libraries were prepared through the immunoSEQ multiplex PCR assay. For the multiplex PCR, a mixture combining 60 forward primers for TCR Vbeta segments and 13 reverse primers for TCR Jbeta segments was used. A multiplex PCR assay on genomic DNA amplified the CDR3 region of rearranged TCR beta genes. Amplified TCR beta libraries were sequenced as 87-base-pair reads on the Illumina HiSeq System. On the study's bioinformatics: Across the roughly 700 repertoires, a later analysis counted tens of millions of unique TCR beta chains, 8.5 million to 12 million of which were shared by at least two donors. Raw reads were error-corrected and collapsed into unique sequences by a nearest-neighbor algorithm in which closely related sequences were merged to remove PCR and sequencing errors. To assign V, D and J gene segments, CDR3 sequences were aligned to IMGT reference sequences. Each retained sequence needed at least a six-nucleotide match to both a V gene segment and a J gene segment. Rearrangements were classified as productive when the CDR3 lacked stop codons and remained in frame with V and J, and all other rearrangements were classified as non-productive. Following IMGT convention, CDR3 was defined as the stretch from the second conserved V-encoded cysteine to the conserved J-encoded phenylalanine. In an earlier analysis of 500 to 650 of the donors, sequences lacking an unambiguous match to a single V gene segment were excluded. An earlier analysis of several hundred of the donors called V segments functional above 56.7% productive rearrangements and segregating when the between-donor standard deviation exceeded 5%. A statistical classification framework was built for diagnosing cytomegalovirus status from the catalog of TCR beta chain sequences. A later analysis assigned V and J genes by comparing TCR nucleotide sequences with IMGT/GENE-DB human TR gene sequences. The TCRdist pipeline was used in a later analysis to assign CDR3 sequences and most-parsimonious VDJ recombination scenarios. A later analysis defined each TCR beta chain by its CDR3 amino acid sequence plus V-gene family, and excluded reads lacking a unique V-gene family. To address suspected cross-contamination and a sequencing artifact, a later analysis removed a few hundred highly shared, low-generation-probability nucleotide sequences. For each public chain, a later analysis derived a clonal expansion index from normalized ranks of inferred template counts within each repertoire. Generation probabilities in a later analysis came from a VDJ recombination model fitted to out-of-frame rearrangements, and those results were checked against IGoR. In a later analysis, hypergeometric tests were used to score TCR-TCR, TCR-HLA and TCR-CMV co-occurrence, with a repertoire-size bias correction applied to TCR pairs. A later analysis estimated false discovery rates by permuting HLA or CMV assignments 20 times. In a later analysis, co-occurring TCRs were grouped with DBSCAN, and TCRdist sequence similarity was added when clustering was performed within HLA-allele-positive subsets. Repertoires with fewer than 30,000 or more than 120,000 public chains, plus five repertoires with anomalous nucleotide sharing, were excluded from co-occurrence clustering. TCRdb provides this immuneACCESS table in a form limited to in-frame rearrangements. Some clones are lacking; in checked studies, under half of them reflect an unresolved V gene, and why the rest are absent is not known. V and J calls plus clone size are reproduced from that table; the DNA served to infer D and trimming. Across this sample there are roughly 140,000 clones, with roughly 82% seen only once. About 6.4% of the sample is in the top ten clones.

The TCR sequence derives from a woman between 45 and 65 years old in good health and CMV-seropositive. The receptor chain draws on TRBV25-1 and TRBJ1-2, with 7 bases in between that match TRBD1. Sequencing input: PBMCs. In nucleotides, the sequence is TGTGCCAGCACTTCAGGGGGGCATGGCTACACCTTC. This sequence encodes CASTSGGHGYTF.